The source of this TCR beta chain is a study of blood T cells in healthy people across ages. Study conclusions and caveats: Fewer expanded clones and more diversity marked long-lived versus aged donors.

Through a sample-barcoded 5' primer and a J-beta primer mix, a second PCR was run for about 6 to 12 cycles. MiXCR was run by TCRdb on the 5' RACE reads, yielding one entry per CDR3 protein. The sample includes under 1,100,000 distinct CDR3 sequences, about 25% of them seen just once. Germline CDR1 is MNHEY and CDR2 is SMNVEV (reference sequence). The CDR3 extends over 17 amino acids. The V end lost 5 bases, the J end lost 3 bases, and 20 bases lay between the germline ends. This clonotype was seen a handful of times. What it binds is not known. The same sample was also studied in work on T cells of mothers and their children. That paper states: In this cohort, donors were a few healthy Caucasian mothers plus their six children.

The source of this sequence is a girl aged 2 to 9 in good health. The sequenced sample was blood. The J gene is TRBJ1-5, the V gene TRBV27; D remains ambiguous. CDR3 nucleotides: TGTGCCAGCAGTACCATACGAGCGCTGCGCGACAATCAGCCCCAGCATTTT. Encoded protein: CASSTIRALRDNQPQHF.